The 4 T cell receptor beta chains reported below all come from one sample, sequenced in a study of regulatory T cells in long-lasting Graves disease. Time point of the sample: persistent/refractory GD, antithyroid drugs over 5 years with positive TRAb. Extracted PBMC RNA gave rise to the TCR library. The TCR beta library used iRepertoire HTBI primers with Arm-PCR amplification of CDR3. TCRdb passed the multiplex PCR reads through MiXCR, listing each CDR3 protein once. This table holds 400,000 to 500,000 distinct CDR3 sequences, approximately 21% found once. Sequenced material: peripheral blood mononuclear cells (PBMCs), taken when the disease was refractory, from a patient treated with antithyroid drugs. Every receptor here comes from a female donor with Graves disease.

The rearrangement links TRBV14 to TRBJ2-2, with TRBD2 matching 10 bases. CDR3 length equals 15 residues. V dropped 4 bases and J dropped 7; count of bases not matched to a gene: 6. CDR1 is SGHDN, CDR2 FVKESK, per germline. Here the CDR3 DNA reads TGTGCCAGCAGCCGACCTAGCGGGAGAAACGGGGAGCTGTTTTTT. It translates to CASSRPSGRNGELFF.

The chain has TRBV4-3 and TRBJ1-2; no definite D call. The V gene lost 1 base and the J gene lost 8 bases, with 17 bases spanning the gap. Germline V gene data show CDR1 as LGHNA and CDR2 as YSLEER. The CDR3 spans 15 residues. The CDR3 reads CASSQGSQDRRGYTF. CDR3 in DNA: TGCGCCAGCAGCCAAGGATCGCAGGACCGGCGGGGCTACACCTTC.

The CDR3 spells CASSSWTGSTDEQYF. The DNA for the CDR3 is TGTGCCAGCAGCTCCTGGACAGGGAGTACCGACGAGCAGTACTTC. V usage is TRBV7-9 and J usage is TRBJ2-7; 8 bases line up with TRBD1. The CDR3 is made up of 15 amino acids. Germline lookup yields CDR1 SEHNR and CDR2 FQNEAQ (reference sequence). V gave up 4 bases and J gave up 5 bases; unmatched junction bases: 10.

This clonotype appeared a single time. One end of the junction does not line up with germline, which may come from a read error. V usage is TRBV28 and J usage is TRBJ2-7; D unclear. This CDR3 is built from 13 residues. Looked up from germline, CDR1 is MDHEN and CDR2 is SYDVKM. CDR3 DNA: TGTGCCAGCAGTTTCGCATCCTCCTACGGGCAGTACTTC. Its protein product is CASSFASSYGQYF.